This TCR beta chain was observed in a study of blood T cell repertoires in COVID-19. Study at large: Spain, Italy and the United States supplied samples that represented acute and convalescent COVID-19. Sample material is recorded as cDNA or gDNA derived from T cells, B-cell-depleted T cells, or PBMCs.

In the original analysis: The assay estimated nucleated cells by amplifying reference gene primers. Sequencing was performed with immunoSEQ multiplex PCR; in TCRdb, only in-frame clones are kept and a portion is missing. The V and J calls and clone size were taken over from that table, and D and trimming were inferred from the DNA. Counted here are some 260,000 clones, about 90% occurring once; the ten biggest clones make up around 6%. Assignment of participants to cohorts was predicated upon participant-reported clinical history. V lost 0 bases to trimming and J lost 1 base, with 19 bases between them. The CDR3 loop spans 18 amino acids. CDR1 is MGHRA and CDR2 is YSYEKL in the germline V gene.

The J gene is TRBJ2-7, the V gene TRBV4-1; no clear D gene. The TCR comes from a woman aged 25-40 years with acute COVID-19. Source material: PBMCs or T cells enriched from blood (not recorded which). CDR3 residues: CASSQDEGATASSYEQYF. The CDR3 nucleotides are TGCGCCAGCAGCCAAGATGAAGGAGCGACCGCCTCGTCCTACGAGCAGTACTTC.